The 10 T cell receptor beta chains below come from one sample, sequenced in a study of blood T cell repertoires in COVID-19. Sequenced by immunoSEQ multiplex PCR; TCRdb stores in-frame clones only, minus some. This table holds over 60,000 clones, over 80% found once. Sequencing was done on a sample of peripheral blood. All receptors derive from a human donor in a cohort sampled during active COVID-19.

The J gene is TRBJ1-4, the V gene TRBV15, with TRBD1 as a possible D gene (6 bases). Trimming removed 0 bases from V and 3 bases from J, with 17 bases in between. There are 18 residues in the CDR3. Germline values: CDR1 LNHNV, CDR2 YYDKDF (reference sequence). The CDR3 spells CATSREGLLGASNEKLFF. The CDR3 DNA follows: TGTGCCACCAGCAGAGAAGGCCTGTTGGGGGCGTCTAATGAAAAACTGTTTTTT. The full variable domain, completed using reference TRBV15 and TRBJ1-4, is DAMVIQNPRYQVTQFGKPVTLSCSQTLNHNVMYWYQQKSSQAPKLLFHYYDKDFNNEADTPDNFQSRRPNTSFCFLDIRSPGLGDTAMYLCATSREGLLGASNEKLFFGSGTQLSVL.

V and J are TRBV7-9 and TRBJ2-6; 10 bases align to TRBD1. The CDR3 consists of 17 residues. Germline V gene data show CDR1 as SEHNR and CDR2 as FQNEAQ (reference sequence). Here the CDR3 DNA reads TGTGTGGGAGCCGGGACAGGGGTCTCCTCTGGGGCCAACGTCCTGACTTTC. Protein: CVGAGTGVSSGANVLTF.

The rearrangement links TRBV6-5 to TRBJ1-1; no reliable D call. Between the trimmed V and J ends, which lost 6 bases and 2 bases, there was a span of 13 bases. Germline V gene lookup returns CDR1 MNHEY and CDR2 SVGAGI. There are 14 residues in the CDR3. The CDR3 sequence: CASRSLGQNTEAFF. CDR3 nucleotide sequence: TGTGCCAGCAGATCCCTGGGCCAAAACACTGAAGCTTTCTTT.

This chain links TRBV2 with TRBJ2-7; D gene unclear. The germline gives CDR1 SNHLY, CDR2 FYNNEI. This CDR3 is built from 11 residues. Trimming removed 5 bases from V and 11 bases from J, with 13 bases in between. The CDR3 spells CASSPQERKYF. Here the CDR3 DNA reads TGTGCCAGCAGTCCTCAGGAACGGAAGTACTTC.

The rearrangement joins TRBV6-1 to TRBJ2-7; no firm D call. Germline CDR1 and CDR2: MNHNS and SASEGT. V was clipped by 1 base and J by 1 base, with 11 bases between them. This CDR3 is 15 amino acids long. The CDR3 reads CASSEVLGVSYEQYF. In DNA, the CDR3 is TGTGCCAGCAGTGAAGTTTTGGGCGTTTCCTACGAGCAGTACTTC.

The chain links TRBV5-5 to TRBJ1-1; 9 bases are shared with TRBD1. The CDR3 runs 14 residues. V was clipped by 4 bases and J by 5 bases; unmatched bases: 6. Germline V gives CDR1 SGHKS, CDR2 YYEKEE (reference sequence). The CDR3 reads CASSITGTGTEAFF. CDR3 coding DNA: TGTGCCAGCAGCATTACGGGGACAGGGACTGAAGCTTTCTTT.

This sequence joins TRBV5-1 and TRBJ1-2; D gene uncertain. Germline CDR1 and CDR2: SGHRS and YFSETQ. Trimming took 4 bases from V and 0 from J, leaving 16 bases between them. This CDR3 has 16 residues. The CDR3 sequence: CASSLEPGGTNYGYTF. CDR3 nucleotides: TGCGCCAGCAGCCTGGAACCCGGCGGGACTAACTATGGCTACACCTTC.

The DNA of the CDR3 is TGCGCCAGCAGCCAAGCCCAGACAGCAGACTCTGGGGCCAACGTCCTGACTTTC. It codes for CASSQAQTADSGANVLTF. This chain uses TRBV4-1 with TRBJ2-6; D is perhaps TRBD1 (5 bases). The V gene lost 1 base and the J gene lost 0 bases, with 13 bases spanning the gap. The CDR3 spans 18 residues. CDR1 and CDR2 from the germline V gene are MGHRA and YSYEKL.

CDR3 protein: CASSQGGQAYNSPLHF. The CDR3 nucleotides read TGTGCCAGCAGCCAGGGTGGGCAAGCCTATAATTCACCCCTCCACTTT. The chain recombines TRBV4-2 with TRBJ1-6; the D is unclear. From germline, CDR1 is LGHNA and CDR2 YNFKEQ. This CDR3 is built from 16 residues. Trimming cost V 3 bases and J 2 bases, with 11 bases left between them.

J is TRBJ1-6 and V is TRBV7-9, with D perhaps matching TRBD1 (6 bases). The germline CDR1 and CDR2 sequences are SEHNR and FQNEAQ (reference sequence). This CDR3 spans 14 amino acids. Trimming shortened V by 3 bases and J by 7 bases, and 10 bases separated the two germline ends. The CDR3 sequence is CASSFTGSNSPLHF. The CDR3 coding sequence is TGTGCCAGCAGCTTCACAGGGTCCAATTCACCCCTCCACTTT.